A selection of T cell receptor beta chains follows, all from one sample in a study of T cell responses to AZD1222 COVID-19 vaccine. The table came from immunoSEQ multiplex PCR; TCRdb's copy has only in-frame clones and leaves some out. The table records about 50,000 clones, approximately 88% of them present only once. The sample consisted of peripheral blood, taken on day 0 of AZD1222 vaccination. The receptors originated from an adult in good health. Both conserved end residues are part of each CDR3. D genes are given only for firm matches. A clone size is listed for some rows: how often the clone was seen (once, few, many), or a class if it is expanded.

j_call | d_call | v_call | clone_size | cdr3_nt | cdr3_aa
TRBJ2-1 | - | TRBV5-1 | - | TGCGCCAGCAGCTTCGCGGAGGACAATGAGCAGTTCTTC | CASSFAEDNEQFF
TRBJ2-2 | - | TRBV30 | few | TGTGCCTGGAGTGTACTTCTAAGAGGGCCCAGGGAGCTGTTTTTT | CAWSVLLRGPRELFF
TRBJ1-5 | - | TRBV15 | few | TGTGCCACCAGCAGAGATTTGGACACTTATAGCAATCAGCCCCAGCATTTT | CATSRDLDTYSNQPQHF
TRBJ1-5 | - | TRBV5-5 | - | TGTGCCAGCAGCCCCCGGGCAGGGGACGGCAATCAGCCCCAGCATTTT | CASSPRAGDGNQPQHF
TRBJ1-1 | TRBD1 | TRBV5-6 | - | TGTGCCAGCAGCTCAGGACAGGGTGTAATGTTAGGTGAAGCTTTCTTT | CASSSGQGVMLGEAFF
TRBJ2-7 | - | TRBV11-2 | - | TGTGCCAGCAGCTTCGGTGAAACCGAGCAGTACTTC | CASSFGETEQYF
TRBJ2-7 | TRBD1 | TRBV5-1 | few | TGCGCCAGCACTACTCAGGGGGCTGGCGAGCAGTACTTC | CASTTQGAGEQYF
TRBJ2-1 | - | TRBV19 | - | TGTGCCAGTAGTGAGGTACGAGAGTGGGCCAATGAGCAGTTCTTC | CASSEVREWANEQFF
TRBJ1-2 | - | TRBV30 | - | TGTGCCTGGACGGAGGGCGGCTATGGCTACACCTTC | CAWTEGGYGYTF
TRBJ2-7 | - | TRBV11-3 | - | TGTGCCAGCAGCTTAAGCAACAGGTCCTACGAGCAGTACTTC | CASSLSNRSYEQYF
TRBJ1-5 | TRBD1 | TRBV30 | - | TGTGCCTGGGGCTCGACAGGGTCCTATTCGCCCCAGCATTTT | CAWGSTGSYSPQHF
TRBJ1-5 | - | TRBV20-1 | - | TGCAGTGCTAGTAAAGGGGCGCAGCGGAATAGCAATCAGCCCCAGCATTTT | CSASKGAQRNSNQPQHF
TRBJ1-6 | - | TRBV5-1 | - | TGCGCCAGCAGCTTACCAGGGTTGGATTCACCCCTCCACTTT | CASSLPGLDSPLHF
TRBJ1-1 | - | TRBV13 | - | TGTGCCAGCAGCTCCCGGGATCGGCGAGCTGAAGCTTTCTTT | CASSSRDRRAEAFF
TRBJ2-1 | - | TRBV19 | - | TGTGCCAGTAAAAGGTCGGCAGGGGAGTACAATGAGCAGTTCTTC | CASKRSAGEYNEQFF
TRBJ2-5 | TRBD2 | TRBV11-2 | once | TGTGCCAGCAGCTTAGATCGGGGGGGACTAGGAGAGACCCAGTACTTC | CASSLDRGGLGETQYF
TRBJ2-1 | TRBD2 | TRBV11-3 | - | TGTGCCAGCAGCTTAGGGAGGACTAGCGGGAGGGGAGAGCAGTTCTTC | CASSLGRTSGRGEQFF
TRBJ1-5 | - | TRBV19 | - | TGTGCCAGTAGGGAAGGGAGGCCTGCTTCGGGACAGCCCCAGCATTTT | CASREGRPASGQPQHF
TRBJ1-1 | - | TRBV7-8 | - | TGTGCCAGCAGCCCCGGCTGGGGCACTGAAGCTTTCTTT | CASSPGWGTEAFF
TRBJ2-7 | TRBD2 | TRBV11-1 | - | TGTGCCAGCAGCCTGACTAGCGGGAGCTCCTACGAGCAGTACTTC | CASSLTSGSSYEQYF
TRBJ2-7 | TRBD2 | TRBV9 | - | TGTGCCAGCAGCGTCGGGACTAGCGGAAGCTCCTACGAGCAGTACTTC | CASSVGTSGSSYEQYF
TRBJ1-2 | - | TRBV19 | - | TGTGCCAGTAACCCACGACAGGCTAGTTCCAACTATGGCTACACCTTC | CASNPRQASSNYGYTF
TRBJ2-1 | TRBD2 | TRBV5-4 | - | TGTGCCAGCAGCGGGACTAGCGGGACCCTCTTACCTAATGAGCAGTTCTTC | CASSGTSGTLLPNEQFF
TRBJ2-7 | TRBD2 | TRBV11-3 | - | TGTGCCAGCAGCCCCGGACTAGCGGGAGATATTCAGTACTTC | CASSPGLAGDIQYF
TRBJ2-7 | TRBD1 | TRBV30 | - | TGTGCCTGGAGTGGGGCAGGGGGTTACGAGCAGTACTTC | CAWSGAGGYEQYF
TRBJ2-7 | - | TRBV29-1 | - | TGCAGCGTTGAACGGTCCGCGGCAGGTGGCGAGCAGTACTTC | CSVERSAAGGEQYF
TRBJ2-2 | TRBD2 | TRBV10-2 | - | TGCGCCAGCAGGGGACTAACAACCGGGGAGCTGTTTTTT | CASRGLTTGELFF
TRBJ2-5 | - | TRBV12-5 | - | TGTGCTAGTGAGAGTGGAGAGACCCAGTACTTC | CASESGETQYF
TRBJ2-3 | - | TRBV11-2 | once | TGTGCCAGCAGCTTAGGGGGCTTTGCGCTAGGTACGCAGTATTTT | CASSLGGFALGTQYF
TRBJ2-2 | TRBD2 | TRBV24-1 | - | TGTGCCACCGCTGGCCGGGGGGAGTCCCCGAACACCGGGGAGCTGTTTTTT | CATAGRGESPNTGELFF
TRBJ1-1 | TRBD1 | TRBV5-1 | - | TGCGCCAGCAGCCGGGGACAGGAGCCGAACACTGAAGCTTTCTTT | CASSRGQEPNTEAFF
TRBJ1-2 | TRBD1 | TRBV30 | - | TGTGCCTGGAGTATTGTCGGACAGGGAGCCGGCTACACCTTC | CAWSIVGQGAGYTF
TRBJ1-4 | - | TRBV19 | - | TGTGCCAGTAGTATAGCGCGGCAGAGTAATGAAAAACTGTTTTTT | CASSIARQSNEKLFF
TRBJ2-1 | TRBD1 | TRBV7-2 | - | TGTGCCAGCAGCAATGACAGGGGCTCCTACAATGAGCAGTTCTTC | CASSNDRGSYNEQFF
TRBJ1-1 | - | TRBV12-3/TRBV12-4 | - | TGTGCCAGCAGTTCTTGGGAGGAAACTTTCTTT | CASSSWEETFF
TRBJ2-2 | TRBD1 | TRBV30 | - | TGTGCCTGGAGGAACAGGGGAGCGGCCGGGGAGCTGTTTTTT | CAWRNRGAAGELFF
TRBJ1-2 | - | TRBV10-1 | once | TGCGCCATCTACAGGCTACGGGGCTATGGCTACACCTTC | CAIYRLRGYGYTF
TRBJ2-1 | - | TRBV6-5 | - | TGTGCCAGCAGTCCCGGGGTGAGGGCCTACAATGAGCAGTTCTTC | CASSPGVRAYNEQFF
TRBJ2-7 | - | TRBV5-4 | - | TGTGCCAGCAGCTTAGGGGGCTACGAGCAGTACTTC | CASSLGGYEQYF
TRBJ2-1 | TRBD2 | TRBV7-3 | - | TGTGCCAGCAGCGTTGGGACTAGCGGGAGGAATGAGCAGTTCTTC | CASSVGTSGRNEQFF
TRBJ2-7 | TRBD1 | TRBV20-1 | - | TGCAGTGCTAGTGGTAGACAGGGAAAGAGCGAGCAGTACTTC | CSASGRQGKSEQYF
TRBJ1-4 | - | TRBV9 | - | TGTGCCAGCAGCGTAGACGACGCGACAGGCAATGAAAAACTGTTTTTT | CASSVDDATGNEKLFF